This TCR beta chain emerged from a study of glioma-infiltrating T cells. Findings and caveats of the study: Tissue-blood divergence was below expectation in non-neoplastic patients, above in gliomas.

About this clonotype itself: Its target is unknown.

The iRepertoire nested amplicon-rescue multiplex PCR amplified TCR alpha and beta CDR3s from RNA. One-step reverse transcription and amplification started from approximately 100-400 ng of tissue mRNA or PBMC total RNA. TCRdb re-derived calls from the multiplex PCR reads in MiXCR, one entry per CDR3 protein. Counted here are around 180,000 distinct CDR3 sequences, under 55% occurring once; the ten biggest clones make up roughly 5.5%. The sequence was obtained from a human donor with low-grade glioma or glioblastoma, undergoing nonglioma brain surgery, or in good health (not recorded which). Sequenced: glioma tissue, nonneoplastic brain tissue, or PBMCs (not recorded which).

The CDR3 DNA follows: TGTGCCAGCAGGGGGGACAGGGGGTCCAATGAGCAGTTCTTC. Translated, it gives CASRGDRGSNEQFF. This chain links TRBV2 with TRBJ2-1; 11 bases map to TRBD1. Trimming removed 6 bases from V and 6 bases from J; junction bases left unmatched: 4. Looked up from germline, CDR1 is SNHLY and CDR2 is FYNNEI. The CDR3 has 14 residues.